Each of the 2 T cell receptor beta chains below was sequenced from the same sample in a study of CD8 T cells in ankylosing spondylitis. Whole-study findings and limits: Ankylosing spondylitis blood appeared to be characterized by a TCR beta motif of eight highly homologous variants.

TCRdb recomputed calls from the 5' RACE reads with MiXCR, one row per CDR3 protein. The sample lists roughly 670,000 distinct CDR3 sequences, under 20% occurring once. These receptors have no identified antigens. Specimen: blood, either unsorted or a sorted T cell fraction (not recorded which). The receptors shown here come from a male donor with ankylosing spondylitis.

This clonotype was detected many times. This chain joins TRBV7-6 and TRBJ2-1; possibly TRBD2 for D (6 bases). Germline assignment: CDR1 SGHVS and CDR2 FNYEAQ. The CDR3 is made up of 15 amino acids. Trimming cost V 4 bases and J 1 base, with 11 bases left between them. The CDR3 loop is CASSSLGGSYNEQFF. CDR3 DNA: TGTGCCAGCAGCTCCCTGGGGGGATCCTACAATGAGCAGTTCTTC.

The V call is TRBV7-8, the J call TRBJ1-1; D may be TRBD1 (6 bases). Germline V gene data show CDR1 as SGHVS and CDR2 as FQNEAQ. CDR3 length: 17 residues. V shed 5 bases and J shed 8 bases, with 27 bases lying between them. The CDR3 coding sequence is TGTGCCAGCAGCCCCACAGGGTATGGGAAGAGTGCTAGGGAAGCTTTCTTT. Amino acid sequence: CASSPTGYGKSAREAFF.